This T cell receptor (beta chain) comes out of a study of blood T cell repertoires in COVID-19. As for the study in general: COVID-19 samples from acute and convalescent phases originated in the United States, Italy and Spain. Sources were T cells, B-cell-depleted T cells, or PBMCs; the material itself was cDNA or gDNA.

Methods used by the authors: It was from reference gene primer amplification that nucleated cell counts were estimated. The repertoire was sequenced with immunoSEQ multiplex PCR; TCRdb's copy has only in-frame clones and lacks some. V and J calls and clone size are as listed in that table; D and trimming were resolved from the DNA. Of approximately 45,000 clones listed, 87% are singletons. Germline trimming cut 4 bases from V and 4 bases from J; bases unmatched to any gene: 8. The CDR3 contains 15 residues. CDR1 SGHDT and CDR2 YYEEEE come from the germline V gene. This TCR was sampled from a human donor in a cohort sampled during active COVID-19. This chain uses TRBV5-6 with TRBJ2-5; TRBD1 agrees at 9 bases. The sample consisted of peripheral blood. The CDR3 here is CASSHTLGQGETQYF. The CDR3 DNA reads TGTGCCAGCAGCCATACCCTGGGACAGGGAGAGACCCAGTACTTC.